This T cell receptor (beta chain) was observed in a study of blood T cell repertoires in COVID-19. Study as a whole: COVID-19 samples collected from the United States, Italy and Spain covered acute and convalescent phases. In each case, the material was cDNA or gDNA derived from T cells, B-cell-depleted T cells, or PBMCs.

The V gene lost 2 bases and the J gene lost 5 bases, with 7 bases spanning the gap. This CDR3 comprises 13 residues. Germline CDR1 reads SGHVS; CDR2 reads FNYEAQ. In the source study's methods: For nucleated cells, counts were estimated from reference gene primer amplification. The repertoire was sequenced with immunoSEQ multiplex PCR; TCRdb's copy has only in-frame clones and lacks some. Clone size and the V and J calls come from that table; the DNA yielded D and trimming. The data show about 190,000 clones, 60% to 80% seen once. Sequenced input: peripheral blood. The V and J genes are TRBV7-6 and TRBJ2-1; D possibly corresponds to TRBD2 (5 bases). The sequence was collected from a woman in her 70s with acute or convalescent COVID-19. This CDR3 reads CASSLRENNEQFF. CDR3 DNA sequence: TGTGCCAGCAGCTTACGGGAAAACAATGAGCAGTTCTTC.